A selection of T cell receptor beta chains follows, all from one sample in a study of cytomegalovirus exposure and HLA in healthy donors. Sequencing was performed with immunoSEQ multiplex PCR; in TCRdb, only in-frame clones are kept and a portion is missing. Here the sample spans 140,000 to 150,000 clones, 60% to 80% being singletons. Material: PBMCs. The receptors stem from a woman between 40 and 55 years old in good health and CMV-seropositive. Each CDR3 is given with its conserved first and last residue. Fields, in order: D gene, clone size, V gene, J gene, CDR3 protein, CDR3 DNA. The D gene is left open where the match is weak. Clone size is not always given. Where it is, it says once, few, many or a class for expanded clones.

-	-	TRBV30	TRBJ2-7	CAWAWGPSSYEQYF	TGTGCCTGGGCATGGGGCCCTAGCTCCTACGAGCAGTACTTC
TRBD2	few	TRBV2	TRBJ2-1	CASSGGLAPPYNEQFF	TGTGCCAGCAGTGGAGGACTAGCCCCTCCCTACAATGAGCAGTTCTTC
-	-	TRBV5-1	TRBJ2-2	CASSFYTGTGELFF	TGCGCCAGCAGCTTCTATACAGGGACCGGGGAGCTGTTTTTT
TRBD1	-	TRBV28	TRBJ2-7	CASGQGPPYEQYF	TGTGCCAGCGGACAGGGGCCGCCCTACGAGCAGTACTTC
TRBD2	-	TRBV5-4	TRBJ2-5	CASSLDGGALETQYF	TGTGCCAGCAGCTTGGACGGGGGGGCCTTAGAGACCCAGTACTTC
TRBD1	-	TRBV10-1	TRBJ1-2	CASSDSLGQDVGYTF	TGCGCCAGCAGTGACAGCTTGGGACAGGACGTTGGCTACACCTTC
-	-	TRBV7-3	TRBJ1-2	CASSLGQSYGYTF	TGTGCCAGCAGCCTAGGACAAAGCTATGGCTACACCTTC
-	-	TRBV9	TRBJ1-2	CASSALGGDGYTF	TGTGCCAGCAGCGCACTGGGCGGGGATGGCTACACCTTC
-	-	TRBV5-6	TRBJ2-5	CASQKQVPWAPQETQYF	TGTGCCAGCCAAAAACAAGTCCCGTGGGCCCCTCAAGAGACCCAGTACTTC
TRBD1	-	TRBV6-5	TRBJ2-7	CASSKDRGGSYEQYF	TGTGCCAGCAGTAAGGACAGGGGAGGCTCCTACGAGCAGTACTTC
-	-	TRBV25-1	TRBJ1-1	CASSGTENTEAFF	TGTGCCAGCAGTGGGACAGAGAACACTGAAGCTTTCTTT
-	-	TRBV6-1	TRBJ2-1	CASSDWEDEQFF	TGTGCCAGCAGTGATTGGGAGGATGAGCAGTTCTTC
-	-	TRBV27	TRBJ2-7	CASSLSLTGGAYEQYF	TGTGCCAGCAGTTTATCCTTGACAGGTGGAGCCTACGAGCAGTACTTC
TRBD1	-	TRBV4-1	TRBJ1-4	CASSLSTLRGQEKLFF	TGCGCCAGCAGCCTATCAACCCTAAGGGGGCAAGAAAAACTGTTTTTT
-	few	TRBV5-4	TRBJ2-1	CASSLAGSKVNEQFF	TGTGCCAGCAGCTTGGCAGGGTCGAAGGTGAATGAGCAGTTCTTC
TRBD2	-	TRBV7-7	TRBJ2-1	CASSPLAGGTYNEQFF	TGTGCCAGCTCCCCCTTAGCGGGGGGGACCTACAATGAGCAGTTCTTC
-	-	TRBV30	TRBJ1-2	CACLGALGYGYTF	TGTGCCTGCCTAGGGGCGCTGGGCTATGGCTACACCTTC
-	few	TRBV5-6	TRBJ2-7	CASSSSGQTYEQYF	TGTGCCAGCAGCTCCTCAGGGCAGACCTACGAGCAGTACTTC
-	-	TRBV5-6	TRBJ1-1	CASTRWGVYTEAFF	TGTGCCAGCACCCGGTGGGGGGTCTACACTGAAGCTTTCTTT
TRBD1	-	TRBV18	TRBJ2-1	CASSQDRGRQFF	TGTGCCAGCTCACAGGACAGGGGGCGGCAGTTCTTC
-	-	TRBV10-3	TRBJ1-1	CAISDPARANTEAFF	TGTGCCATCAGTGACCCGGCCAGGGCGAACACTGAAGCTTTCTTT